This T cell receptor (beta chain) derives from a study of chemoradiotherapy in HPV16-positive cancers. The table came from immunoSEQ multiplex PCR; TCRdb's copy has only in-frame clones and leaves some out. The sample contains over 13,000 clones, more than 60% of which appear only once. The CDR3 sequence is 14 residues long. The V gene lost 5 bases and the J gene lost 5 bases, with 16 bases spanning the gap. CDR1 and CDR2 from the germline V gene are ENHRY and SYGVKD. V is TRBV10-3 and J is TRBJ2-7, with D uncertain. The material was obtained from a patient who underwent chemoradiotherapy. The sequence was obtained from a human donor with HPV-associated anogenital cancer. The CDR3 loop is CAISKGRSTDEQYF. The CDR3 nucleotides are TGTGCCATCAGTAAGGGCAGGAGCACCGACGAGCAGTACTTC.